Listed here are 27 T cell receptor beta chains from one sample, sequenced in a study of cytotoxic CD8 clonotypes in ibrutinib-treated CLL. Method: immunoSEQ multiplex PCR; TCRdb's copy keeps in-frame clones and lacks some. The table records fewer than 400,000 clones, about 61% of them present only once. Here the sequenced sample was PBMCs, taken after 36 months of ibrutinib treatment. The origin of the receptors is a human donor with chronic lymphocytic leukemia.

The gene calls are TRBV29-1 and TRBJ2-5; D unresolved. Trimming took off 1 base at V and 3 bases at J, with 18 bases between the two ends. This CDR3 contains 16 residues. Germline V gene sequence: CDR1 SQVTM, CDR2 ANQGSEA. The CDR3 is CSVEVIRRSEEETQYF. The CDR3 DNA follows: TGCAGCGTTGAAGTGATCCGGAGAAGTGAGGAAGAGACCCAGTACTTC.

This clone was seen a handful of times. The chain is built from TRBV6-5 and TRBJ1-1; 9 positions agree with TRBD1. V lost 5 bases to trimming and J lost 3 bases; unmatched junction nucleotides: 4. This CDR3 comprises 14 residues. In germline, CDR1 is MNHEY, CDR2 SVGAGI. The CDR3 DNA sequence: TGTGCCAGCAGTCCCAGGACAGGGGACACTGAAGCTTTCTTT. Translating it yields CASSPRTGDTEAFF.

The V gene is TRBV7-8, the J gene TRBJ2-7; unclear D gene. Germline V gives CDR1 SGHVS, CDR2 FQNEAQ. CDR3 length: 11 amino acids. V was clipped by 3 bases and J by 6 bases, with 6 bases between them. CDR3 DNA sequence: TGTGCCAGCAGCTTGGGTCCCGAGCAGTACTTC. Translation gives CASSLGPEQYF. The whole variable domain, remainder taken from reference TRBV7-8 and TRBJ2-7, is GAGVSQSPRYKVAKRGQDVALRCDPISGHVSLFWYQQALGQGPEFLTYFQNEAQLDKSGLPSDRFFAERPEGSVSTLKIQRTQQEDSAVYLCASSLGPEQYFGPGTRLTVT.

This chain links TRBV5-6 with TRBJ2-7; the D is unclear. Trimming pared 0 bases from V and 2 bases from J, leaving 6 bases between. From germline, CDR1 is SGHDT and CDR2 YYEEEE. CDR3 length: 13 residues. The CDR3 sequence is CASSLVQTYEQYF. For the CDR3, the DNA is TGTGCCAGCAGCTTGGTACAGACCTACGAGCAGTACTTC.

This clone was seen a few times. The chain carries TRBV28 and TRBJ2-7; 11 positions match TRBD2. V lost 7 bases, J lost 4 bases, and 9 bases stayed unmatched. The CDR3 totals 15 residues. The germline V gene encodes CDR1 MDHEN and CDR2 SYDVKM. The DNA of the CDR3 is TGTGCCAGCAAGTTAGCGGGAGGGCCCGCATACGAGCAGTACTTC. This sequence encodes CASKLAGGPAYEQYF.

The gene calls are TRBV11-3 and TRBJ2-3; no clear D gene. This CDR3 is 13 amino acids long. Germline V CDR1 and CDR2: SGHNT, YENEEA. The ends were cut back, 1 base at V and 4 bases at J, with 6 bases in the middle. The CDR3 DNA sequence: TGTGCCAGCAGCTTAGTTTACCCAGATACGCAGTATTTT. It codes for CASSLVYPDTQYF. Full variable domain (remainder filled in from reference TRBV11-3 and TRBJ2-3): EAGVVQSPRYKIIEKKQPVAFWCNPISGHNTLYWYLQNLGQGPELLIRYENEEAVDDSQLPKDRFSAERLKGVDSTLKIQPAELGDSAVYLCASSLVYPDTQYFGPGTRLTVL.

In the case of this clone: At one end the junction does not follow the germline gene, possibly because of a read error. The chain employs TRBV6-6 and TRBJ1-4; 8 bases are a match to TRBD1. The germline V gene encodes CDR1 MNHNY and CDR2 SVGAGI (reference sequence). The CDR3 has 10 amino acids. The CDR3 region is CASRGQVEIF. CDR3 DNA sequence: TGTGCCAGCAGGGGACAGGTGGAGATTTTT.

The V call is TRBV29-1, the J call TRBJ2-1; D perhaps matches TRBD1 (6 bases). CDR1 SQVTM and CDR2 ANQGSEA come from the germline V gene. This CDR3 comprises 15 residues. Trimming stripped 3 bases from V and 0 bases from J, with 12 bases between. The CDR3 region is CSVDDRTSSYNEQFF. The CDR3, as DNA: TGCAGCGTTGACGACAGGACCAGCTCCTACAATGAGCAGTTCTTC.

The CDR3 DNA sequence: TGTGCCAGCAGCCCAAGCAGGGTGCACACTGAAGCTTTCTTT. Its protein product is CASSPSRVHTEAFF. This chain links TRBV7-9 with TRBJ1-1, with TRBD1 as a possible D gene (5 bases). Germline CDR1 reads SEHNR; CDR2 reads FQNEAQ (reference sequence). V lost 5 bases, J lost 3 bases, and 13 bases lay in between. The CDR3 loop spans 14 amino acids.

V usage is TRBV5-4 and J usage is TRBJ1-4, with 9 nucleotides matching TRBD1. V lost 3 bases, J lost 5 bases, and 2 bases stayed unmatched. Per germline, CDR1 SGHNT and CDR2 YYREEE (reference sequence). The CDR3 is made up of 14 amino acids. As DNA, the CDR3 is TGTGCCAGCAGCTCCGGGACAGGGAATGAAAAACTGTTTTTT. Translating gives CASSSGTGNEKLFF.

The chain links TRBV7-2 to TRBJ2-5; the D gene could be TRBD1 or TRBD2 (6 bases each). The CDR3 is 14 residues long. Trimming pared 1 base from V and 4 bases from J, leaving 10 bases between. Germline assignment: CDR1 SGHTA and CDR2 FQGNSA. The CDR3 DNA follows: TGTGCCAGCAGCTTAGTATCGGGGGCAGAGACCCAGTACTTC. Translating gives CASSLVSGAETQYF.

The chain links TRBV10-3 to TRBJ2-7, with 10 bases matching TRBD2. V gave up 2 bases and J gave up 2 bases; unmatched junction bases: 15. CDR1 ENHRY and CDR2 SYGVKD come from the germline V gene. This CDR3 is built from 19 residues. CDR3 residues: CAISEMAPMGLAGAYEQYF. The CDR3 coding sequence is TGTGCCATCAGTGAGATGGCCCCAATGGGTCTAGCGGGGGCCTACGAGCAGTACTTC.

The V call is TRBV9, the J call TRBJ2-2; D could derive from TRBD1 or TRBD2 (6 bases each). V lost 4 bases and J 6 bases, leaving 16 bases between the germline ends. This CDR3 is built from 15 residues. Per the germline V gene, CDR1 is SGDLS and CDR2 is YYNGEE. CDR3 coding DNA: TGTGCCAGCAGCTCAGAGGGGGGAAACGCCGGGGAGCTGTTTTTT. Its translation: CASSSEGGNAGELFF.

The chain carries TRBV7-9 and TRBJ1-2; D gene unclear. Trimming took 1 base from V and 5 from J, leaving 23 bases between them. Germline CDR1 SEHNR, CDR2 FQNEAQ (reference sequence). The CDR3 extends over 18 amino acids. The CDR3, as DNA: TGTGCCAGCAGCTTAGTTGACCTCACATCCCTGAGAGGATATGGCTACACCTTC. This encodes CASSLVDLTSLRGYGYTF.

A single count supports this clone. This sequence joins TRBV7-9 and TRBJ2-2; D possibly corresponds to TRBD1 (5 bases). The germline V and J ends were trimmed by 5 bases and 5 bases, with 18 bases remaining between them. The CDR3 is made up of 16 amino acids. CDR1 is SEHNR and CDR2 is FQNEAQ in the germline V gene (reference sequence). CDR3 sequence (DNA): TGTGCCAGCAGCAGCCGGGCCTTCGCAGGGACCGGGGAGCTGTTTTTT. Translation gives CASSSRAFAGTGELFF.

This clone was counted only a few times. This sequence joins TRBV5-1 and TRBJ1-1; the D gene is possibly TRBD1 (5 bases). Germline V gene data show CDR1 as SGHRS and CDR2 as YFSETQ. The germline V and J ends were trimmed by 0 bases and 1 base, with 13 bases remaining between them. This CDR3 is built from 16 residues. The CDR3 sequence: CASSLVKGRKNTEAFF. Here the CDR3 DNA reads TGCGCCAGCAGCTTGGTTAAGGGACGAAAGAACACTGAAGCTTTCTTT.

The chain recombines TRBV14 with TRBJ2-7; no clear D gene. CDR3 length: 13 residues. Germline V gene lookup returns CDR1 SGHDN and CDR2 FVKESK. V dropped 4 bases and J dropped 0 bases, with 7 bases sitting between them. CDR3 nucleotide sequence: TGTGCCAGCAGCCCGCGGAACTCCTACGAGCAGTACTTC. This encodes CASSPRNSYEQYF. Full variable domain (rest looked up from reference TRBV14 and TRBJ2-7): EAGVTQFPSHSVIEKGQTVTLRCDPISGHDNLYWYRRVMGKEIKFLLHFVKESKQDESGMPNNRFLAERTGGTYSTLKVQPAELEDSGVYFCASSPRNSYEQYFGPGTRLTVT.

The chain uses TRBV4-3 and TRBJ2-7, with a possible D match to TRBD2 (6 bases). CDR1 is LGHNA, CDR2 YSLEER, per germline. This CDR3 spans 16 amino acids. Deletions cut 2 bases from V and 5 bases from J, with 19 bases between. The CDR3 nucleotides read TGCGCCAGCAGCCAAACTATCGAGTGGAGGGCCCACGAGCAGTACTTC. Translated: CASSQTIEWRAHEQYF.

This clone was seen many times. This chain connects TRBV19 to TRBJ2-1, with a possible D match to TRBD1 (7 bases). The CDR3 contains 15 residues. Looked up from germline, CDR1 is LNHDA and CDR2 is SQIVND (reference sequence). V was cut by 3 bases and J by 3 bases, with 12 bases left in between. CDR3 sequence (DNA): TGTGCCAGTAGTATGGAGGGGGCATTCTACAATGAGCAGTTCTTC. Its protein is CASSMEGAFYNEQFF.

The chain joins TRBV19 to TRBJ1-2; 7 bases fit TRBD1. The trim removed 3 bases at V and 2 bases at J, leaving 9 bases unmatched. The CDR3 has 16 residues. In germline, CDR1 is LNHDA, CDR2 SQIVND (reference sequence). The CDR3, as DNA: TGTGCCAGTAGTATCCCCAACAGGGGCGAAAACTATGGCTACACCTTC. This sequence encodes CASSIPNRGENYGYTF.

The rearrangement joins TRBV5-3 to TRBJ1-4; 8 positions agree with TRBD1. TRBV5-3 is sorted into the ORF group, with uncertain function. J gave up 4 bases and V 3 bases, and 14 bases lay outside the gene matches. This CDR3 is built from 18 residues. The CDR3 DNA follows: TGTGCCAGAAGCTACGGGAGAGCCACAGGGGGGAATAATGAAAAACTGTTTTTT. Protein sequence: CARSYGRATGGNNEKLFF.

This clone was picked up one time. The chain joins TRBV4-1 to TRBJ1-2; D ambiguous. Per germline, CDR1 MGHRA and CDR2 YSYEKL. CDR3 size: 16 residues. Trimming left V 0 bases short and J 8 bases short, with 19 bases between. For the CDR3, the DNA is TGCGCCAGCAGCCAAGATACCGCGAGCAGAGATGGCGGCTACACCTTC. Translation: CASSQDTASRDGGYTF.

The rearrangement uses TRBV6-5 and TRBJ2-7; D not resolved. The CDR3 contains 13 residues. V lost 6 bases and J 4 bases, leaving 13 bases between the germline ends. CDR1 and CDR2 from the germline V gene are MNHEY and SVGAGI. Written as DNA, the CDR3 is TGTGCCAGCAGGCCCGGTCCCCAATACGAGCAGTACTTC. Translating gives CASRPGPQYEQYF.

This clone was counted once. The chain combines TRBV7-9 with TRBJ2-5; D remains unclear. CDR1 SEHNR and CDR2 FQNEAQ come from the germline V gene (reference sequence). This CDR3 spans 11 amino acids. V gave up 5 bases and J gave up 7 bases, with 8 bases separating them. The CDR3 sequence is CASSIYGTQYF. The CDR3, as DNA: TGTGCCAGCAGCATATACGGGACCCAGTACTTC.

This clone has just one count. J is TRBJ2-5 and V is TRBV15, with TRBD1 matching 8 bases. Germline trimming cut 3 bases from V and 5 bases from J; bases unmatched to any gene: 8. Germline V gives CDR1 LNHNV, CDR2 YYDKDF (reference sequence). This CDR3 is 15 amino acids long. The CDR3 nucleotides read TGTGCCACCAGCAGCCAGGGGGCCGCCGGGGAGACCCAGTACTTC. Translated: CATSSQGAAGETQYF.

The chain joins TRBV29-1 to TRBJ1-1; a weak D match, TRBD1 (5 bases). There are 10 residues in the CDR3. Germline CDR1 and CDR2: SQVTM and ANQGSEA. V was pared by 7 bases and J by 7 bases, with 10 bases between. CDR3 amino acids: CSAGQVEAFF. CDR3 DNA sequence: TGCAGCGCCGGACAAGTTGAAGCTTTCTTT.

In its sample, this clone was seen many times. Here the CDR3 reads CASSRDRTREQYF. For the CDR3, the DNA is TGCGCCAGCAGCAGGGACAGGACGAGGGAGCAGTACTTC. The chain recombines TRBV5-1 with TRBJ2-7; TRBD1 matches at 8 bases. Germline CDR1 SGHRS, CDR2 YFSETQ. Trimming cost V 4 bases and J 7 bases; bases outside gene matches: 7. The CDR3 runs 13 residues.